A selection of T cell receptor beta chains follows, all from one sample in a study of T cell repertoires in cytomegalovirus infection. No antigens are known for them. Each CDR3 protein is one row after TCRdb ran MiXCR on the reads. The profile shows 650,000 to 900,000 distinct CDR3 sequences, 32% of them singletons. Source: cultured CD8+ T cells from PBMCs, taken from culture after CMV antigen stimulation. The receptors were gathered from a human donor in good health (CMV status not recorded). Some clones in this sample may be carry-over from other donors' samples. Each CDR3 is given with its conserved first and last residue. A D gene is named only where the DNA matches it firmly. Clone size, where shown, is once, few, many, or a class for clones that have expanded.

d_call: TRBD1
j_call: TRBJ1-1
clone_size: NA
v_call: TRBV7-9
cdr3_nt: TGTGCCAGCAGCCGAACAGGGGAGGCGAACACTGAAGCTTTCTTT
cdr3_aa: CASSRTGEANTEAFF

d_call: NA
j_call: TRBJ1-6
clone_size: NA
v_call: TRBV7-9
cdr3_nt: TGTGCCAGCGGGGGGGAGGCCTCTAATTCACCCCTCCACTTT
cdr3_aa: CASGGEASNSPLHF

d_call: NA
j_call: TRBJ1-1
clone_size: NA
v_call: TRBV19
cdr3_nt: TGTGCCAGTAGTACCCAGGGGAGGGTAACGACTGAAGCTTTCTTT
cdr3_aa: CASSTQGRVTTEAFF

d_call: NA
j_call: TRBJ1-1
clone_size: many
v_call: TRBV12-3/TRBV12-4
cdr3_nt: TGTGCCAGCAGTATCCCTCCAGGGTCGAACACTGAAGCTTTCTTT
cdr3_aa: CASSIPPGSNTEAFF

d_call: NA
j_call: TRBJ1-6
clone_size: NA
v_call: TRBV11-2
cdr3_nt: TGTGCCAGCAGCCCAACCCAGAGTCGTAATTCACCCCTCCACTTT
cdr3_aa: CASSPTQSRNSPLHF

d_call: TRBD1
j_call: TRBJ2-1
clone_size: NA
v_call: TRBV12-3/TRBV12-4
cdr3_nt: TGTGCCAGCACCGACAGGGTATATAACAATGAGCAGTTCTTC
cdr3_aa: CASTDRVYNNEQFF

d_call: TRBD2
j_call: TRBJ2-3
clone_size: many
v_call: TRBV7-8
cdr3_nt: TGTGCCAGCAGCTTAGATTCCTATAGCGGGGCGGCAGATACGCAGTATTTT
cdr3_aa: CASSLDSYSGAADTQYF

d_call: NA
j_call: TRBJ2-5
clone_size: few
v_call: TRBV28
cdr3_nt: TGTGCCAGCAGTTTTTCCGGGTCGGAGACCCAGTACTTC
cdr3_aa: CASSFSGSETQYF

d_call: NA
j_call: TRBJ1-6
clone_size: many
v_call: TRBV4-3
cdr3_nt: TGCGCCAGCAGCCAAGAATCGGGGGGCGTCTGGAATTCACCCCTCCACTTT
cdr3_aa: CASSQESGGVWNSPLHF

d_call: NA
j_call: TRBJ2-4
clone_size: NA
v_call: TRBV7-9
cdr3_nt: TGTGCCAGCAGCTTAGAGGAAGGGGCAAAAAACATTCAGTACTTC
cdr3_aa: CASSLEEGAKNIQYF

d_call: TRBD1
j_call: TRBJ2-7
clone_size: NA
v_call: TRBV14
cdr3_nt: TGTGCCAGCAGCTTAACCGGACAGGTCACCTACGAGCAGTACTTC
cdr3_aa: CASSLTGQVTYEQYF

d_call: NA
j_call: TRBJ2-5
clone_size: NA
v_call: TRBV7-9
cdr3_nt: TGTGCCAGCAGCTCCCGGGTCATCGGGGAAGAGACCCAGTACTTC
cdr3_aa: CASSSRVIGEETQYF

d_call: NA
j_call: TRBJ2-2
clone_size: NA
v_call: TRBV6-5
cdr3_nt: TGTGCCACCAAGAACACCGGGGAGCTGTTTTTT
cdr3_aa: CATKNTGELFF

d_call: NA
j_call: TRBJ1-6
clone_size: few
v_call: TRBV10-3
cdr3_nt: TGTGCCATCAGTGAATTAGGCCAGAGTAATTCACCCCTCCACTTT
cdr3_aa: CAISELGQSNSPLHF